A selection of T cell receptor beta chains follows, all from one sample in a study of cytomegalovirus exposure and HLA in healthy donors. Profiling relied on immunoSEQ multiplex PCR, and the TCRdb table lists in-frame clones only, not all of them. The sample includes fewer than 70,000 clones, approximately 70% of them seen just once. Sequenced: PBMCs. The receptors here all came from a man aged 50 or older in good health and CMV-seronegative. The CDR3 runs from the conserved cysteine through the conserved F or W. The order of the fields is CDR3 protein, CDR3 DNA, clone size, V gene, D gene, J gene. A D gene is named only where the DNA matches it firmly. Rows may omit the clone size; those that give it use once, few, many or a size class.

cdr3_aa: CASSSPLNTEAFF
cdr3_nt: TGTGCCAGCAGTTCTCCCTTGAACACTGAAGCTTTCTTT
clone_size: few
v_call: TRBV6-5
d_call: NA
j_call: TRBJ1-1

cdr3_aa: CASQLAGGELPGAEQFF
cdr3_nt: TGTGCCAGCCAACTAGCGGGGGGAGAGCTACCTGGCGCTGAGCAGTTCTTC
clone_size: NA
v_call: TRBV27
d_call: TRBD2
j_call: TRBJ2-1

cdr3_aa: CASSLVRQDGYTF
cdr3_nt: TGTGCCAGCAGCTTAGTCCGCCAGGATGGCTACACCTTC
clone_size: few
v_call: TRBV7-9
d_call: NA
j_call: TRBJ1-2

cdr3_aa: CASSPNLGTGGGYTF
cdr3_nt: TGTGCCAGCAGCCCGAACCTCGGGACAGGGGGTGGCTACACCTTC
clone_size: once
v_call: TRBV9
d_call: TRBD1
j_call: TRBJ1-2

cdr3_aa: CASSREGSGSPLHF
cdr3_nt: TGTGCCAGCTCGCGGGAGGGGTCGGGTTCACCCCTCCACTTT
clone_size: NA
v_call: TRBV9
d_call: NA
j_call: TRBJ1-6

cdr3_aa: CASSVGRINTGELFF
cdr3_nt: TGTGCCAGCAGCGTTGGCAGAATAAACACCGGGGAGCTGTTTTTT
clone_size: NA
v_call: TRBV9
d_call: NA
j_call: TRBJ2-2

cdr3_aa: CASSLQGMGHTEAFF
cdr3_nt: TGTGCCAGCAGTCTACAGGGGATGGGGCACACTGAAGCTTTCTTT
clone_size: few
v_call: TRBV6-1
d_call: TRBD1
j_call: TRBJ1-1

cdr3_aa: CASSSGGGSATNEKLFF
cdr3_nt: TGTGCCAGCAGCTCGGGGGGCGGATCTGCAACTAATGAAAAACTGTTTTTT
clone_size: few
v_call: TRBV7-9
d_call: NA
j_call: TRBJ1-4

cdr3_aa: CASSETRTGGETQYF
cdr3_nt: TGCGCCAGCAGTGAAACTCGGACAGGGGGAGAGACCCAGTACTTC
clone_size: NA
v_call: TRBV10-2
d_call: TRBD1
j_call: TRBJ2-5

cdr3_aa: CASGTGNSYEQYF
cdr3_nt: TGTGCCAGCGGAACAGGGAACTCCTACGAGCAGTACTTC
clone_size: NA
v_call: TRBV27
d_call: NA
j_call: TRBJ2-7

cdr3_aa: CASSFSGGDGEQYF
cdr3_nt: TGCGCCAGCAGCTTTAGCGGGGGGGACGGCGAGCAGTACTTC
clone_size: once
v_call: TRBV5-1
d_call: TRBD2
j_call: TRBJ2-7

cdr3_aa: CASSRDGYSSPLHF
cdr3_nt: TGTGCCAGCAGTCGGGATGGCTATAGCTCACCCCTCCACTTT
clone_size: NA
v_call: TRBV6-6
d_call: NA
j_call: TRBJ1-6

cdr3_aa: CASSYGSGVYTEAFF
cdr3_nt: TGTGCCAGCAGTTACGGTAGCGGGGTTTACACTGAAGCTTTCTTT
clone_size: NA
v_call: TRBV6-5
d_call: NA
j_call: TRBJ1-1

cdr3_aa: CASSPKLASSYEQYF
cdr3_nt: TGTGCCAGCAGTCCCAAACTAGCGAGCTCCTACGAGCAGTACTTC
clone_size: NA
v_call: TRBV28
d_call: TRBD2
j_call: TRBJ2-7

cdr3_aa: CASSYWPGGAELFF
cdr3_nt: TGTGCCAGCAGTTACTGGCCAGGGGGCGCGGAACTGTTTTTT
clone_size: few
v_call: TRBV6-6
d_call: TRBD1
j_call: TRBJ1-4

cdr3_aa: CASSLTGGVDTQYF
cdr3_nt: TGCGCCAGCAGCTTGACAGGGGGAGTAGATACGCAGTATTTT
clone_size: NA
v_call: TRBV10-1
d_call: TRBD1
j_call: TRBJ2-3

cdr3_aa: CASSLQVSGEKLFF
cdr3_nt: TGTGCTAGCAGCTTACAGGTCTCCGGCGAAAAACTGTTTTTT
clone_size: NA
v_call: TRBV7-7
d_call: NA
j_call: TRBJ1-4

cdr3_aa: CASNAGTANTGELFF
cdr3_nt: TGTGCCAGCAATGCGGGGACAGCGAACACCGGGGAGCTGTTTTTT
clone_size: NA
v_call: TRBV6-1
d_call: NA
j_call: TRBJ2-2

cdr3_aa: CASSPGGFATNEKLFF
cdr3_nt: TGTGCCAGCAGCCCCGGAGGGTTTGCAACTAATGAAAAACTGTTTTTT
clone_size: NA
v_call: TRBV5-4
d_call: NA
j_call: TRBJ1-4

cdr3_aa: CASSVSPGGGPTDTQYF
cdr3_nt: TGTGCCAGCAGCGTAAGCCCCGGTGGGGGCCCCACAGATACGCAGTATTTT
clone_size: NA
v_call: TRBV9
d_call: NA
j_call: TRBJ2-3

cdr3_aa: CASSLSGQTYGYTF
cdr3_nt: TGTGCCAGCAGCTTGTCAGGGCAGACCTATGGCTACACCTTC
clone_size: NA
v_call: TRBV7-9
d_call: NA
j_call: TRBJ1-2

cdr3_aa: CASSGPGEETQYF
cdr3_nt: TGTGCCAGCAGCGGGCCGGGGGAAGAGACCCAGTACTTC
clone_size: once
v_call: TRBV5-4
d_call: NA
j_call: TRBJ2-5